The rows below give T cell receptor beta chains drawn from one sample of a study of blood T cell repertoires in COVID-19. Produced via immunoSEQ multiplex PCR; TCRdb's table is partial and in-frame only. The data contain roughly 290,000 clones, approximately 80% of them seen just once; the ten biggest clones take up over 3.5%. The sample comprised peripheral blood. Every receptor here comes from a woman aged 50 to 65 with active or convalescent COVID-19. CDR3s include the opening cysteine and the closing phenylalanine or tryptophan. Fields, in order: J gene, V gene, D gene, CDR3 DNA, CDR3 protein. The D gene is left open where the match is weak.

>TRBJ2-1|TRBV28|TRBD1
TGTGCCAGCAGACACAGGGGGCCTGGCTCCTACAATGAGCAGTTCTTC
CASRHRGPGSYNEQFF
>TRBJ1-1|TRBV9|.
TGTGCCAGCAGCGTAGGAGGAAGTCTCTCGAACACTGAAGCTTTCTTT
CASSVGGSLSNTEAFF
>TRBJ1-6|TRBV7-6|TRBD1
TGTGCCAGCAGCTTAGATAGGGGGCTTAATTCACCCCTCCACTTT
CASSLDRGLNSPLHF
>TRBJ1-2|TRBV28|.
TGTGCCAGCAGTTTATACTTCCGTGGTGGCAGGGAAAGTTATGGCTACACCTTC
CASSLYFRGGRESYGYTF
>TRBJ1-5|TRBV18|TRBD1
TGTGCCAGCTCACCCCAGGGGGCGGATAGCAATCAGCCCCAGCATTTT
CASSPQGADSNQPQHF
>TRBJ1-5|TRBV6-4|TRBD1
TGTGCCAGCAGTGAACAGGGGACGGGGAATCAACCCCAGCATTTT
CASSEQGTGNQPQHF
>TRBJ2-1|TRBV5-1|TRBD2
TGCGCCAGCAGCTCCCGGGACTACCGATACAATGAGCAGTTCTTC
CASSSRDYRYNEQFF
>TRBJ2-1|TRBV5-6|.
TGTGCCAGCAGCTTGGTGTTCAGGACTAATAACAATGAGCAGTTCTTC
CASSLVFRTNNNEQFF
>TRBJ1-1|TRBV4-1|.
TGCGCCAGCAGCCAAGATCGGGGCGGTCCCCCTACAGGGGAAGCTTTCTTT
CASSQDRGGPPTGEAFF
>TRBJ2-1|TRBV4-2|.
TGTGCCAGCAGCCTAGAACAGGACAATGAGCAGTTCTTC
CASSLEQDNEQFF
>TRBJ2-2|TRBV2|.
TGTGCCAGCAGTGAGTCTTCTATTTACACCGGGGAGCTGTTTTTT
CASSESSIYTGELFF